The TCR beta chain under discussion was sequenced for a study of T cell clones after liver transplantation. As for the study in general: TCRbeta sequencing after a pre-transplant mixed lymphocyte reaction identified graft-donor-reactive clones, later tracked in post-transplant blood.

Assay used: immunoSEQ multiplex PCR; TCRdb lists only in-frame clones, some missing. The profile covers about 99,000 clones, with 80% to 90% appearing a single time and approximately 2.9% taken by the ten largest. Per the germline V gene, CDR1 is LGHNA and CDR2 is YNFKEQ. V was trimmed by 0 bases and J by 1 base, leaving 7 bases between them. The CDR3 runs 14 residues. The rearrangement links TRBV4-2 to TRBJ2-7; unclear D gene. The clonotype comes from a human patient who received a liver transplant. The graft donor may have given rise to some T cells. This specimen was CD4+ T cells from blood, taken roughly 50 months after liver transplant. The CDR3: CASSQDTSSYEQYF. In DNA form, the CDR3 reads TGTGCCAGCAGCCAAGATACTTCGTCCTACGAGCAGTACTTC.